The 20 T cell receptor beta chains below all came from one sample that was sequenced in a study of technical replicates of blood from a handful of donors listed by TCRdb under 2017. The library was generated by the immunoSEQ multiplex PCR assay. Imported from immuneACCESS, the table was reduced by TCRdb to in-frame sequences with V and J called. These copies leave out some clones; in studies compared against another copy, an unresolved V gene accounts for under half, and the cause of the remainder is not known. This sample gives 58,000 or so clones in total; approximately 83% of them show up just once. The ten largest clones take up roughly 4.6% of the sample. The sample was PBMCs. The receptors were sampled from a human donor in good health. Some clones in this sample may be carry-over from other donors' samples.

The V and J genes are TRBV7-6 and TRBJ2-3; TRBD2 aligns across 14 bases. Germline V gene data show CDR1 as SGHVS and CDR2 as FNYEAQ. The CDR3 loop spans 17 amino acids. Trimming at V came to 3 bases and at J to 6 bases, leaving 8 bases not matched to a gene. The CDR3 DNA reads as TGTGCCAGCAGCTTGGGGACTAGCGGGGGCCCCAAGGATACGCAGTATTTT. This codes for CASSLGTSGGPKDTQYF. The full variable domain, completed using reference TRBV7-6 and TRBJ2-3, is GAGVSQSPRYKVTKRGQDVALRCDPISGHVSLYWYRQALGQGPEFLTYFNYEAQQDKSGLPNDRFSAERPEGSISTLTIQRTEQRDSAMYRCASSLGTSGGPKDTQYFGPGTRLTVL.

This clone occurred many times. The chain combines TRBV9 with TRBJ2-7; no reliable D call. The germline CDR1 and CDR2 sequences are SGDLS and YYNGEE. V lost 4 bases to trimming and J lost 5 bases, with 16 bases between them. The CDR3 is 14 amino acids. CDR3 nucleotides: TGTGCCAGCAGCCCCCGGGTCGCCGAGGACGAGCAGTACTTC. It yields the protein CASSPRVAEDEQYF.

The genes are TRBV18 and TRBJ1-3; 9 nucleotides agree with TRBD1. From germline, CDR1 is KGHSH and CDR2 LQKENI. This CDR3 is built from 15 residues. Trimming at V came to 2 bases and at J to 4 bases, leaving 3 bases not matched to a gene. DNA for the CDR3: TGTGCCAGCTCACCAGGGACAGGGACAGGAAACACCATATATTTT. This encodes CASSPGTGTGNTIYF.

The genes are TRBV5-1 and TRBJ1-1; 7 positions agree with TRBD1. There are 14 residues in the CDR3. J gave up 1 base and V 3 bases, and 3 bases lay outside the gene matches. Germline values: CDR1 SGHRS, CDR2 YFSETQ. The CDR3: CASSSWTGNTEAFF. In nucleotides, the CDR3 is TGCGCCAGCAGCTCCTGGACAGGGAACACTGAAGCTTTCTTT.

The V gene is TRBV27, the J gene TRBJ2-3, with 13 bases lining up with TRBD2. Germline CDR1 and CDR2: MNHEY and SMNVEV (reference sequence). The CDR3 covers 15 residues. Trimming cost V 10 bases and J 6 bases; bases outside gene matches: 10. The CDR3 sequence is CATKGWTSGGDTQYF. The CDR3 DNA follows: TGTGCCACAAAGGGGTGGACTAGCGGGGGCGATACGCAGTATTTT.

The V and J genes are TRBV6-4 and TRBJ2-2, with 9 bases that match TRBD1. V lost 10 bases, J lost 4 bases, and 4 bases stayed unmatched. CDR3 size: 13 residues. Germline assignment: CDR1 MRHNA and CDR2 SNTAGT. The CDR3 DNA reads TGTGCCACCGGACAGGGGCCCACCGGGGAGCTGTTTTTT. This codes for CATGQGPTGELFF.

The rearrangement joins TRBV6-5 to TRBJ2-2; 8 bases fit TRBD2. There are 14 residues in the CDR3. The J segment lost 4 bases and the V segment lost 5 bases, leaving 3 bases of the junction unmatched. Germline lookup yields CDR1 MNHEY and CDR2 SVGAGI. The CDR3 loop is CASSSGGRTGELFF. The CDR3 DNA is TGTGCCAGCAGTAGCGGGGGACGCACCGGGGAGCTGTTTTTT.

The chain recombines TRBV7-9 with TRBJ2-7; D is perhaps TRBD2 (5 bases). The germline V gene encodes CDR1 SEHNR and CDR2 FQNEAQ (reference sequence). Trimming removed 6 bases at V and 4 bases at J, with 13 bases between. The CDR3 is 13 amino acids. As DNA, the CDR3 is TGTGCCAGCAGTTGGGCGGAGGAATACGAGCAGTACTTC. This gives the protein CASSWAEEYEQYF. Filled out from reference TRBV7-9 and TRBJ2-7, the complete variable domain reads DTGVSQNPRHKITKRGQNVTFRCDPISEHNRLYWYRQTLGQGPEFLTYFQNEAQLEKSRLLSDRFSAERPKGSFSTLEIQRTEQGDSAMYLCASSWAEEYEQYFGPGTRLTVT.

This clone was seen a single time. This chain connects TRBV25-1 to TRBJ2-5, with 12 bases fitting TRBD2. Germline CDR1 reads MGHDK; CDR2 reads SYGVNS. CDR3 size: 15 residues. The trim removed 5 bases at V and 5 bases at J, leaving 6 bases unmatched. This CDR3 reads CASSRLAGAEETQYF. The DNA for the CDR3 is TGTGCCAGCAGTAGACTAGCGGGGGCGGAGGAGACCCAGTACTTC.

This clone came up once. The V gene is TRBV5-6, the J gene TRBJ2-1, with D perhaps matching TRBD1 (5 bases). Germline V gene lookup returns CDR1 SGHDT and CDR2 YYEEEE. Trimming cost V 4 bases and J 8 bases, with 13 bases left between them. The CDR3 totals 13 residues. CDR3 region: CASSPEQVYEQFF. The CDR3 DNA is TGTGCCAGCAGCCCAGAACAGGTCTATGAGCAGTTCTTC.

This clone is a singleton in its sample. The chain couples TRBV7-3 to TRBJ2-2; 13 nucleotides agree with TRBD2. Germline V gene data show CDR1 as SGHTA and CDR2 as FQGTGA. The V segment lost 5 bases and the J segment 5 bases; nucleotides outside the gene matches: 8. This CDR3 region has 17 residues. The CDR3 reads CASSPFGLAGETGELFF. Written as DNA, the CDR3 is TGTGCCAGCAGCCCCTTCGGACTAGCGGGGGAGACCGGGGAGCTGTTTTTT.

V and J are TRBV5-1 and TRBJ2-7; 7 nucleotides agree with TRBD1. Unmatched junction bases numbered 2, after V lost 4 bases and J lost 1 base. Germline V gene lookup returns CDR1 SGHRS and CDR2 YFSETQ. CDR3 length: 13 amino acids. The CDR3 reads CASSPGQSYEQYF. CDR3 coding DNA: TGCGCCAGCAGCCCGGGACAGTCCTACGAGCAGTACTTC.

This clone was detected a few times. The rearrangement links TRBV9 to TRBJ1-6, with 10 positions matching TRBD1. With 3 bases clipped from V and 10 bases from J, the junction kept 4 bases outside the gene matches. Germline assignment: CDR1 SGDLS and CDR2 YYNGEE. This CDR3 comprises 14 residues. The CDR3 loop is CASSGRDRGSPLHF. The CDR3 coding sequence is TGTGCCAGCAGCGGACGGGACAGGGGATCACCCCTCCACTTT.

This sequence joins TRBV10-3 and TRBJ2-7; D unclear. The CDR3 consists of 13 residues. Germline V gene sequence: CDR1 ENHRY, CDR2 SYGVKD. Trimming cost V 0 bases and J 6 bases, with 9 bases left between them. CDR3 protein: CAISESNSGEQYF. In DNA form, the CDR3 reads TGTGCCATCAGTGAGTCGAACTCGGGCGAGCAGTACTTC.

The V and J genes are TRBV7-2 and TRBJ2-7, with TRBD2 matching 8 bases. The J segment lost 5 bases and the V segment lost 0 bases, leaving 3 bases of the junction unmatched. The CDR3 totals 14 residues. Germline assignment: CDR1 SGHTA and CDR2 FQGNSA. The CDR3 DNA reads as TGTGCCAGCAGCTTAGCCGGGACTAGTAACGAGCAGTACTTC. This encodes CASSLAGTSNEQYF.

V gene TRBV5-1 combines with J gene TRBJ2-1; 14 bases line up with TRBD2. J lost 12 bases, V lost 2 bases, and 16 bases had no gene match. Germline V gene lookup returns CDR1 SGHRS and CDR2 YFSETQ. The CDR3 is 18 amino acids. The CDR3 DNA sequence: TGCGCCAGCAGCTTCACCCTAAAGACTAGCGGGGGGGCCCTAGGGCAGTTCTTC. It translates to CASSFTLKTSGGALGQFF.

CDR3 sequence: CASSLGLADHGELFF. In DNA, the CDR3 is TGTGCCAGCAGCCTGGGACTAGCAGACCACGGGGAGCTGTTTTTT. This chain connects TRBV7-9 to TRBJ2-2, with 9 bases identical to TRBD2. The CDR3 covers 15 residues. V shed 5 bases and J 7 bases; nucleotides not matched to a gene: 8. Per the germline V gene, CDR1 is SEHNR and CDR2 is FQNEAQ (reference sequence).

The V and J genes are TRBV4-2 and TRBJ2-2; D is possibly TRBD1 (5 bases). This CDR3 region has 16 residues. The germline V and J ends were trimmed by 2 bases and 1 base, with 11 bases remaining between them. Germline V CDR1 and CDR2: LGHNA, YNFKEQ. The CDR3 sequence: CASSQQGQGNTGELFF. CDR3 DNA: TGTGCCAGCAGCCAACAAGGGCAGGGGAACACCGGGGAGCTGTTTTTT.

J is TRBJ2-3 and V is TRBV14; D may be TRBD1 (5 bases). CDR1 is SGHDN and CDR2 is FVKESK in the germline V gene. CDR3 length: 12 amino acids. Trimming removed 6 bases from V and 6 bases from J, with 10 bases in between. The CDR3 coding sequence is TGTGCCAGCAGTCCAGGGTTCGATACGCAGTATTTT. Amino acid sequence: CASSPGFDTQYF. Based on the CDR3 plus reference TRBV14 and TRBJ2-3, the full variable domain is EAGVTQFPSHSVIEKGQTVTLRCDPISGHDNLYWYRRVMGKEIKFLLHFVKESKQDESGMPNNRFLAERTGGTYSTLKVQPAELEDSGVYFCASSPGFDTQYFGPGTRLTVL.

The rearrangement uses TRBV27 and TRBJ2-7; TRBD2 matches 8 bases. The V segment lost 2 bases and the J segment 2 bases; nucleotides outside the gene matches: 8. There are 16 residues in the CDR3. Germline loops: CDR1 MNHEY, CDR2 SMNVEV (reference sequence). This chain's CDR3 is CASSLRFGGAAYEQYF. The CDR3 nucleotides read TGTGCCAGCAGTTTAAGGTTCGGGGGGGCGGCCTACGAGCAGTACTTC.